This T cell receptor beta chain was identified during a study of cytomegalovirus exposure and HLA in healthy donors. This clone was recorded only once. The CDR3 sequence is 18 residues long. The ends lost 5 bases at V and 1 base at J; junction bases unmatched: 15. Germline CDR1 and CDR2: MNHEY and SMNVEV (reference sequence). Use of 60 Vbeta and 13 Jbeta primers characterized the PCR. Sequenced by immunoSEQ multiplex PCR; TCRdb stores in-frame clones only, minus some. Among 20,000 to 25,000 clones listed, approximately 79% were seen once. The clonotype originates from a male donor in good health and CMV-seronegative. The V gene is TRBV27, the J gene TRBJ1-1, with TRBD1 matching 8 bases. What was sequenced was PBMCs. The DNA for the CDR3 is TGTGCCAGCAGTCAAGACAGGGGTCCGGAATTCCGGAACACTGAAGCTTTCTTT. Its translation: CASSQDRGPEFRNTEAFF.